This TCR beta chain was profiled in a study of blood T cell repertoires in COVID-19. Overall study context: Whether acute or convalescent, the COVID-19 samples came from the United States, Italy and Spain.

Clones were read by immunoSEQ multiplex PCR, and TCRdb kept only the in-frame ones, dropping some. Of 350,000 to 550,000 clones listed, 87% are singletons. Germline assignment: CDR1 MGHRA and CDR2 YSYEKL. Trimming shortened V by 0 bases and J by 2 bases, and 17 bases separated the two germline ends. The CDR3 contains 17 residues. Each participant's cohort was designated according to participant-reported clinical history. This clone appeared a few times. The chain uses TRBV4-1 and TRBJ2-7; tentative D call: TRBD2 (6 bases). This receptor was identified in a woman aged 18-29 years with acute COVID-19. Sequenced sample: PBMCs or T cells enriched from blood (not recorded which). The CDR3 sequence: CASSQDHGSGEAYEQYF. DNA for the CDR3: TGCGCCAGCAGCCAAGATCATGGTAGCGGAGAGGCCTACGAGCAGTACTTC.